These 10 T cell receptor beta chains were all obtained from the same sample, sequenced in a study of post-analysis software for immune sequencing data. Prepared libraries of TCR beta cDNA carried unique molecular identifiers. TCRdb re-analysed the PCR reads in MiXCR, keeping a single row per CDR3 protein. The table lists some 160,000 distinct CDR3 sequences, 35% to 40% of them singletons. The sample consisted of blood, taken after autologous hematopoietic stem cell transplantation. The receptors come from a girl aged 10 to 17 with multiple sclerosis.

The V and J genes are TRBV20-1 and TRBJ2-6, with TRBD1 matching over 9 bases. Germline CDR1 is DFQATT and CDR2 is SNEGSKA (reference sequence). V lost 1 base to trimming and J lost 0 bases; unmatched junction nucleotides: 13. The CDR3 length is 20 residues. CDR3 in DNA: TGCAGTGCTAGAGGGGGAGACAGGGGGTTCTTTAACTCTGGGGCCAACGTCCTGACTTTC. This encodes CSARGGDRGFFNSGANVLTF.

The rearrangement joins TRBV7-9 to TRBJ2-4; 7 nucleotides agree with TRBD2. V shed 5 bases, J shed 13 bases, and the junction held 11 bases outside the gene matches. Germline CDR1 and CDR2: SEHNR and FQNEAQ (reference sequence). The CDR3 is 13 amino acids. The CDR3 here is CASSRDYQEEQYF. The CDR3 DNA follows: TGTGCCAGCAGCCGGGACTACCAGGAGGAGCAGTACTTC.

The chain couples TRBV20-1 to TRBJ2-5; possible D gene TRBD1, 6 bases. The DNA matches TRBJ2-7 better at its end, which makes the J call doubtful. The CDR3 is 14 residues long. Germline V lookup: CDR1 DFQATT, CDR2 SNEGSKA (reference sequence). CDR3 coding DNA: TGCAGTGCTAGGCCCACAGGGAACAGCTACGAGCAGTACTTC. Its translation: CSARPTGNSYEQYF.

This clonotype was seen only a few times. The J gene is TRBJ2-7, the V gene TRBV7-2; D is undetermined. Between the trimmed V and J ends, which lost 0 bases and 1 base, there was a span of 7 bases. The CDR3 runs 14 residues. CDR1 is SGHTA and CDR2 is FQGNSA in the germline V gene. CDR3 nucleotides: TGTGCCAGCAGCTTAGCGGTCAGTTCCTACGAGCAGTACTTC. Amino acids: CASSLAVSSYEQYF.

The chain employs TRBV7-9 and TRBJ2-7; TRBD2 matches 8 bases. The CDR3 runs to 14 residues. V lost 4 bases to trimming and J lost 3 bases; unmatched junction nucleotides: 5. CDR1 SEHNR and CDR2 FQNEAQ come from the germline V gene (reference sequence). In DNA form, the CDR3 reads TGTGCCAGCAGCTCGGGGGGGGGCCACTACGAGCAGTACTTC. Residues: CASSSGGGHYEQYF.

This clonotype was counted a few times. The chain combines TRBV7-9 with TRBJ2-3, with no clear D. This CDR3 region has 13 residues. Trimming shortened V by 3 bases and J by 6 bases, and 10 bases separated the two germline ends. The germline V gene encodes CDR1 SEHNR and CDR2 FQNEAQ (reference sequence). CDR3 protein: CASSFSSRDTQYF. CDR3 DNA sequence: TGTGCCAGCAGCTTCTCTAGTAGGGATACGCAGTATTTT.

Note on this clonotype: At one of its ends the junction is not consistent with the germline gene, which may arise from a read error. V and J are TRBV24-1 and TRBJ2-6, with 9 bases fitting TRBD2. The CDR3 spans 18 residues. CDR1 is KGHDR and CDR2 is SFDVKD in the germline V gene. This CDR3 is CATSEVIAGDSGANVRTF. The CDR3, as DNA: TGTGCCACCAGTGAGGTTATAGCGGGGGACTCTGGGGCCAACGTCCGGACTTTC.

This rearrangement joins TRBV12-3 or TRBV12-4 to TRBJ1-2; D is ambiguous. V shed 5 bases and J shed 8 bases, with 15 bases lying between them. The CDR3 is 13 amino acids. The CDR3: CASSEIGLEGYTF. Here the CDR3 DNA reads TGTGCCAGCAGTGAGATTGGGTTGGAAGGCTACACCTTC.

This clonotype occurred a few times. This sequence joins TRBV20-1 and TRBJ2-1; TRBD2 aligns across 9 bases. This CDR3 region has 15 residues. The V and J ends lost 1 base and 3 bases, in that order; junction bases with no gene match: 4. Germline V gene sequence: CDR1 DFQATT, CDR2 SNEGSKA (reference sequence). This CDR3 reads CSARGASGIYNEQFF. For the CDR3, the DNA is TGCAGTGCTAGAGGGGCTAGCGGGATCTACAATGAGCAGTTCTTC.

This clonotype was recorded a few times. The chain uses TRBV12-3 or TRBV12-4 and TRBJ2-3; 7 nucleotides agree with TRBD1. There are 15 residues in the CDR3. Unmatched junction bases numbered 12, after V lost 7 bases and J lost 5 bases. CDR3 protein: CASINQQGSRDTQYF. The DNA of the CDR3 is TGTGCCAGCATCAACCAACAGGGGAGTAGAGATACGCAGTATTTT.